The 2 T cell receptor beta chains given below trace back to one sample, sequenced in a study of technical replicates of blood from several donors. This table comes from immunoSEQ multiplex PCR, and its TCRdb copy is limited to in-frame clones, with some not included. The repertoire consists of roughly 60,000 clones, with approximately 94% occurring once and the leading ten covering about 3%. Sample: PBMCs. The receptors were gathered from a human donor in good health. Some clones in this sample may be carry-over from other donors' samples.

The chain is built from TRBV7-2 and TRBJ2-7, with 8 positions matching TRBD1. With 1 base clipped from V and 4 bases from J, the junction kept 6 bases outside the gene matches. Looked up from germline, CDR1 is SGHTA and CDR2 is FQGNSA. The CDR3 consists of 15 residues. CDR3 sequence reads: CASSLVAGGGYEQYF. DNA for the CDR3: TGTGCCAGCAGCTTAGTGGCAGGGGGCGGGTACGAGCAGTACTTC.

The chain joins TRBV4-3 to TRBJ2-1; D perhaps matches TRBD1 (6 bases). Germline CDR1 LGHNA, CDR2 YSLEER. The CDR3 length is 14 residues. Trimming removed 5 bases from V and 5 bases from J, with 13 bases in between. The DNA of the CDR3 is TGCGCCAGCAGCTCCCGGCAGGGGCACAATGAGCAGTTCTTC. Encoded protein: CASSSRQGHNEQFF.